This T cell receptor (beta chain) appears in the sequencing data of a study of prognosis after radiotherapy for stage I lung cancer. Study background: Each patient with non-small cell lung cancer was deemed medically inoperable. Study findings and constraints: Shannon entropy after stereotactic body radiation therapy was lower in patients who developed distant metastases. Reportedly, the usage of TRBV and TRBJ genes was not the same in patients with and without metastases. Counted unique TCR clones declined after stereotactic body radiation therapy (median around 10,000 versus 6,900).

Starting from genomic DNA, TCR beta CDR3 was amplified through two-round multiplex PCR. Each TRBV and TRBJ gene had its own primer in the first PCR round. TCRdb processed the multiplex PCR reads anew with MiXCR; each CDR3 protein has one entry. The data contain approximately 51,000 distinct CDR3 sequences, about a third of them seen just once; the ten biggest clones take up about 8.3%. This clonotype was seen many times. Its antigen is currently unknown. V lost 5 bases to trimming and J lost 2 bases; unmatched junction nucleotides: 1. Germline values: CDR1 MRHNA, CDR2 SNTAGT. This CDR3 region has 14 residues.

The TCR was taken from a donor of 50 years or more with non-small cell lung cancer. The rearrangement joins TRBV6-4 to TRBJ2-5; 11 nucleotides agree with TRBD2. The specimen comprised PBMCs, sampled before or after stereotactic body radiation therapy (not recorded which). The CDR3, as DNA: TGTGCCAGCAGTCGACTAGCGGGACAAGAGACCCAGTACTTC. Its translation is CASSRLAGQETQYF.